These T cell receptor beta chains were read from a single sample in a study of OX40 agonist ivuxolimab in advanced cancers. The table came from immunoSEQ multiplex PCR; TCRdb's copy has only in-frame clones and leaves some out. In the table there are approximately 25,000 clones, 79% of which are singletons. The sequencing here drew on CD4+ or CD8+ T cells sorted from blood, taken in a trial of the OX40 agonist ivuxolimab. The receptors originated from an adult with an advanced solid tumor such as melanoma, head and neck, liver or kidney cancer. Each CDR3 is given with its conserved first and last residue. The D gene is left open where the match is weak.

v_gene	d_gene	j_gene	CDR3aa
TRBV18	TRBD1	TRBJ2-7	CASSPPDPGQGAYEQYF
TRBV7-9	.	TRBJ2-5	CASSSSTRGETQYF
TRBV2	.	TRBJ1-1	CASSLQGSVGTEAFF
TRBV11-2	.	TRBJ1-5	CASSLEPVVQPQHF
TRBV13	.	TRBJ1-1	CASSGDEGTEAFF
TRBV30	TRBD1	TRBJ2-1	CAYKTGTGDNEQFF
TRBV2	.	TRBJ1-2	CASTENYGYTF
TRBV6-5	.	TRBJ2-7	CASSLTGAYEQYF
TRBV28	.	TRBJ1-2	CASLNSEGNYGYTF
TRBV7-2	TRBD1	TRBJ1-5	CASSSRTGTNQPQHF
TRBV7-6	.	TRBJ1-1	CASSLDRNTEAFF
TRBV7-9	.	TRBJ1-5	CASSFSYSNQPQHF
TRBV27	TRBD1	TRBJ1-5	CASSLFPPGQSNQPQHF
TRBV6-1	.	TRBJ1-1	CASKILLEAFF
TRBV19	.	TRBJ1-1	CACKTANTEAFF
TRBV29-1	TRBD2	TRBJ2-7	CSVALSGTSYEQYF
TRBV29-1	.	TRBJ2-3	CSVAGGDQNTDTQYF
TRBV30	TRBD2	TRBJ2-3	CAWRGLAGGEDTQYF
TRBV9	.	TRBJ2-7	CASSPWTGSYEQYF
TRBV28	TRBD1	TRBJ2-5	CASSFPTGGSGFQETQYF
TRBV5-4	.	TRBJ1-2	CASSLAGDRLYGYTF
TRBV18	.	TRBJ2-5	CASSPAIQETQYF
TRBV4-1	TRBD1	TRBJ2-2	CASSHLSGGNTGELFF
TRBV11-2	.	TRBJ1-6	CASSPTGSSYNSPLHF
TRBV30	.	TRBJ1-3	CAWHGRSSGNTIYF
TRBV7-8	.	TRBJ2-3	CASSIPPETGATDTQYF
TRBV2	TRBD1	TRBJ1-5	CASSDYRGSREYSNQPQHF
TRBV19	TRBD1	TRBJ1-5	CASSILDRGDQPQHF
TRBV5-4	TRBD1	TRBJ2-3	CASSPTGQGFTDTQYF
TRBV5-4	.	TRBJ1-1	CASSPGQNTEAFF
TRBV19	.	TRBJ1-5	CASSRGHLNQPQHF
TRBV2	.	TRBJ1-6	CASSERTPGRNSPLHF